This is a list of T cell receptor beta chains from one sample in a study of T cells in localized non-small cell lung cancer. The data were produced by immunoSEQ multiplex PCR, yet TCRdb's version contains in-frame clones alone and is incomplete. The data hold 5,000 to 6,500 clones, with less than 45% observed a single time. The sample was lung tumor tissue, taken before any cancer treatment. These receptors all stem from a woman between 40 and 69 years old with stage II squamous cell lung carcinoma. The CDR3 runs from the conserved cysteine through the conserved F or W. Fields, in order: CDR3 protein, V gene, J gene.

CASSLEGQGAGGYTF	TRBV5-1	TRBJ1-2
CSVGRGSSEQYF	TRBV29-1	TRBJ2-7
CASSGGGNTEAFF	TRBV6-8	TRBJ1-1
CATSRELGGVKNIQYF	TRBV15	TRBJ2-4
CASSGDGLYGYTF	TRBV2	TRBJ1-2
CAWTETGGFAGNTIYF	TRBV30	TRBJ1-3
CASSYSRAGTGNTIYF	TRBV6-8	TRBJ1-3
CATAGTSGGITYNEQFF	TRBV15	TRBJ2-1
CAWSQSGNTIYF	TRBV30	TRBJ1-3
CATSRDGTGLEGNGYTF	TRBV15	TRBJ1-2
CASSEGLAGTETQYF	TRBV10-2	TRBJ2-5
CAISEWRTPAITDTQYF	TRBV10-3	TRBJ2-3
CASPPEAAGAYNEQFF	TRBV11-3	TRBJ2-1
CSVEDRGTEAFF	TRBV29-1	TRBJ1-1
CASSSTGNNSPLHF	TRBV5-1	TRBJ1-6
CASSYSGGSQGEQFF	TRBV18	TRBJ2-1
CASRVYTGTSYEQYF	TRBV6-8	TRBJ2-7
CASSPGQTKYGYTF	TRBV19	TRBJ1-2
CASSLGQVKVSGEAFF	TRBV19	TRBJ1-1
CASSLIQGRDTQYF	TRBV11-3	TRBJ2-3
CASSDQYTGELFF	TRBV6-7	TRBJ2-2
CASSDSSGMAQFF	TRBV6-8	TRBJ2-1
CASSQDYPPLHF	TRBV4-1	TRBJ1-6
CTVGKSYNEQFF	TRBV29-1	TRBJ2-1
CASSSGEGVTGELFF	TRBV11-3	TRBJ2-2
CASSPSLGSGRGADTQYF	TRBV11-3	TRBJ2-3
CASQSASSYNEQFF	TRBV6-8	TRBJ2-1
CASSRAANTEAFF	TRBV18	TRBJ1-1
CASTLRGARLAGEVDTQYF	TRBV28	TRBJ2-3
CASSDASANSPLHF	TRBV9	TRBJ1-6
CASSLEGRSNSPLHF	TRBV11-3	TRBJ1-6
CASGSRSGELFF	TRBV12-5	TRBJ2-2
CASGNRGESSPLHF	TRBV6-8	TRBJ1-6
CSVTGNTGELFF	TRBV29-1	TRBJ2-2
CASSEFSGNRLMAFF	TRBV9	TRBJ1-1
CASSPEKGGNYGYTF	TRBV18	TRBJ1-2
CASSLFLSPSYNSPLHF	TRBV11-3	TRBJ1-6
CASSPQALQPQHF	TRBV28	TRBJ1-5
CSVRAARDTQYF	TRBV29-1	TRBJ2-3
CASSFASGRYEQYF	TRBV28	TRBJ2-7
CASSAGRGGNQPQHF	TRBV19	TRBJ1-5
CAWSGSAGYHQTQYF	TRBV30	TRBJ2-5
CASSIDHMNTEAFF	TRBV19	TRBJ1-1
CASSHPSTDTQYF	TRBV4-1	TRBJ2-3
CASSFGRGPGTDTQYF	TRBV7-6	TRBJ2-3
CASRLQGSGANVLTF	TRBV6-8	TRBJ2-6
CASSLEATGRETQYF	TRBV11-3	TRBJ2-5
CASSLLRWGQNTGELFF	TRBV11-3	TRBJ2-2
CASSPLKSSYEQYF	TRBV18	TRBJ2-7
CASSLRADTQYF	TRBV28	TRBJ2-3
CASSDQGQGTEQFF	TRBV25-1	TRBJ2-1
CASSLRWGGAKNIQYF	TRBV6-7	TRBJ2-4
CASSPPEGRGYEQYF	TRBV18	TRBJ2-7
CASSQGGTAVNEKLFF	TRBV1	TRBJ1-4
CATRLAGNSKQYF	TRBV19	TRBJ2-7
CASSPPTVSEKLFF	TRBV18	TRBJ1-4
CASQGQKNTEAFF	TRBV2	TRBJ1-1
CASSSYPPGTTLLGANVLTF	TRBV9	TRBJ2-6
CASSLGGDADTQYF	TRBV28	TRBJ2-3